This TCR beta chain was captured in a study of beta chain features in type 1 diabetes. Findings of the study overall: All four CD4+ subsets from Type 1 diabetes patients carried moderately but significantly shorter TCRB CDR3s. Fewer junction insertions and more nucleotide deletions appeared in type 1 diabetes patients.

A note on this clone: Its antigen is not identified.

All of the isolated RNA was reverse transcribed, so expressed TCRB transcripts were sequenced. TCRdb's table, derived via immunoSEQ multiplex PCR, lists solely in-frame clones and lacks some. The sample lists 150,000 to 190,000 clones; about 8.1% were seen once. The V and J ends lost 4 bases and 1 base, in that order; junction bases with no gene match: 8. The germline CDR1 and CDR2 sequences are SGHNT and YYREEE (reference sequence). The CDR3 totals 16 residues. Every donor provided one heparinised blood draw, which averaged around 110 mL. The rearrangement links TRBV5-4 to TRBJ2-3; 8 bases map to TRBD2. Sequencing was carried out using central memory CD4+ T cells from blood. The receptor comes from a man aged 18 to 30 in good health. Here the CDR3 DNA reads TGTGCCAGCAGCACCCACATTAGCGGGGGCACAGATACGCAGTATTTT. It translates to CASSTHISGGTDTQYF.